This T cell receptor beta chain was observed in a study of identical twins. The V end was cut by 5 bases, the J end by 7 bases, with 12 bases between. There are 12 residues in the CDR3. Per the germline V gene, CDR1 is SEHNR and CDR2 is FQNEAQ (reference sequence). After template switching added a universal primer site, the resulting cDNA carried unique molecular identifiers. One entry per CDR3 protein results from TCRdb running MiXCR on the 5' RACE reads. The data hold just under 650,000 distinct CDR3 sequences, with 7.1% observed a single time. This same sample was also part of a study on yellow fever vaccine responses in identical twins.

The clonotype comes from a woman aged 18-29 years in good health. This chain uses TRBV7-9 with TRBJ2-7; no clear D gene. Specimen: PBMCs. DNA of the CDR3: TGTGCCAGCAGCCTAATACCGTGGGAGCAGTACTTC. Its translation: CASSLIPWEQYF.